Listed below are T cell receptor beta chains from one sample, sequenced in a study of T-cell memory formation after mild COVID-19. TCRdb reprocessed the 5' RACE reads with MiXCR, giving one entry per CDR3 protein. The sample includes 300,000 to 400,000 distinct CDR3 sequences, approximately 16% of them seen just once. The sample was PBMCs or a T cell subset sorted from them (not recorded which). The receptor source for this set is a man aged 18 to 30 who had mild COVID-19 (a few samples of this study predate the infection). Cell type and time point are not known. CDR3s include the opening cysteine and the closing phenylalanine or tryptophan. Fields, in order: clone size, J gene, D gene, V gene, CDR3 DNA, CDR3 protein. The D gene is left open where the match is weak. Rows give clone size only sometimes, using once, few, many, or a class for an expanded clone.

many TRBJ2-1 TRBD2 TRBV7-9 TGTGCCAGCAGCACCCCCGGGGAGGTAGCGGGGCATGAGCAGTTCTTC CASSTPGEVAGHEQFF
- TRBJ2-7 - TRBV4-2 TGTGCCAGCAGCCAAGTCTCCACTGACTACGAGCAGTACTTC CASSQVSTDYEQYF
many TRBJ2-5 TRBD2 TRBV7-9 TGTGCCAGCAGCCTACTAGCGGGAGGAGAGACCCAGTACTTC CASSLLAGGETQYF
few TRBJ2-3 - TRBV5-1 TGCGCCAGCAGCCCCGGGACTTCAACAACAGATACGCAGTATTTT CASSPGTSTTDTQYF
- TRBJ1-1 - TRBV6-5 TGTGCCAGCAGTTACTCGAGCGTTGGGGCTGGCACTGAAGCTTTCTTT CASSYSSVGAGTEAFF
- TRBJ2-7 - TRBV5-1 TGCGCCAGCAGCTTGATAGGGGGGGTCAACGAGCAGTACTTC CASSLIGGVNEQYF
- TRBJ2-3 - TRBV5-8 TGTGCCAGCAGTCGTGACAGAAGCACAGATACGCAGTATTTT CASSRDRSTDTQYF
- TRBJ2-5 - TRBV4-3 TGCGCCAGCGGTGGCGGCCGCAAGGAGACCCAGTACTTC CASGGGRKETQYF
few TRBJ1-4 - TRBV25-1 TGTGCCAGCAGTGAACGGGGGGGAGGAGAAAAACTGTTTTTT CASSERGGGEKLFF
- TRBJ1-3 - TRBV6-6 TGTGCCAGCAGGGACGTTGGAAACACCATATATTTT CASRDVGNTIYF
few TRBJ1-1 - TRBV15 TGTGCCACCCGGCAGCTTATGAACACTGAAGCTTTCTTT CATRQLMNTEAFF
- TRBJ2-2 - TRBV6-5 TGTGCCAGCAGTTACCCGACAGGTGTCGGCACCGGGGAGCTGTTTTTT CASSYPTGVGTGELFF
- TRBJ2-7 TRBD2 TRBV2 TGTGCCAGCAGTGTTAGGACTAGCGGTAGACTCGACTCCTACGAGCAGTACTTC CASSVRTSGRLDSYEQYF
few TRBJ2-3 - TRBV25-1 TGTGCCAGCAGTGAAGGGACATATAGCACAGATACGCAGTATTTT CASSEGTYSTDTQYF
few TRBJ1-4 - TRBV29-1 TGCAGCGTTGAAGGAGTCGGGTCTTATGAAAAACTGTTTTTT CSVEGVGSYEKLFF
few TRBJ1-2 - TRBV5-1 TGCGCCAGCAGCCCGGGAGGGAGCAGGGACAACTATGGCTACACCTTC CASSPGGSRDNYGYTF
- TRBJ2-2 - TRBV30 TGTGCCTGGAGTTTTGGACAAGGGGCCGGGGAGCTGTTTTTT CAWSFGQGAGELFF
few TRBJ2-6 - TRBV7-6 TGTGCCAGCAGCGCGGTGAGGGCAGCCGGGGCCAACGTCCTGACTTTC CASSAVRAAGANVLTF
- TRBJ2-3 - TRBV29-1 TGCAGCGTTGCCCACCAGGGAACAGATACGCAGTATTTT CSVAHQGTDTQYF
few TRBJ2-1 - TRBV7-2 TGTGCCAGCAGCCGAGGAGGCCGTTACAATGAGCAGTTCTTC CASSRGGRYNEQFF
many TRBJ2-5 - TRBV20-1 TGCAGTGCCCGCGGACAAGCCTTTTCCCAAGAGACCCAGTACTTC CSARGQAFSQETQYF
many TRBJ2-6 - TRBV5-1 TGCGCCAGCAGGAACTCTGGGGCCAACGTCCTGACTTTC CASRNSGANVLTF
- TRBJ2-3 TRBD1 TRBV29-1 TGCAGCGCAGACAGGGTTAACACAGATACGCAGTATTTT CSADRVNTDTQYF
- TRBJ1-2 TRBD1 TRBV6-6 TGTGCCAGCAGTTATCAACCTACCGGGACAGCCTATGGCTACACCTTC CASSYQPTGTAYGYTF
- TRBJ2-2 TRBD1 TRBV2 TGTGCCAGCAGGTTACGGGACAGGGTCCTCACCGGGGAGCTGTTTTTT CASRLRDRVLTGELFF
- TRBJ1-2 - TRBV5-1 TGCGCCAGCAGCTTGGCCCCAGGGGCTGGCTACACCTTC CASSLAPGAGYTF
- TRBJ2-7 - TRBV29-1 TGCAGCGTTGAAGATCGAAGCAGGGGGGTATCCTACGAGCAGTACTTC CSVEDRSRGVSYEQYF
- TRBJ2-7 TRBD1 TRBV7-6 TGTGCCAGCAGCTCGGCTAAAAGGACAGGGGTCTACGAGCAGTACTTC CASSSAKRTGVYEQYF
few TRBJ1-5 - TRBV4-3 TGCGCCAGCAGCCCCCGGGCGGGAAGCAATCAGCCCCAGCATTTT CASSPRAGSNQPQHF
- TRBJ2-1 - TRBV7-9 TGTGCCAGCAGCTTACCAAGGGTACAGGGCGTAGGCAATGAGCAGTTCTTC CASSLPRVQGVGNEQFF
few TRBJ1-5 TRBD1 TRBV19 TGTGCCAGTAGCGGGACAGCGCAGCCCCAGCATTTT CASSGTAQPQHF
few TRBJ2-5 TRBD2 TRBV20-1 TGCAGTGCGCATAGCGGGGGGTCTGGTGAGACCCAGTACTTC CSAHSGGSGETQYF
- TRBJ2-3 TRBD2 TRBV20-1 TGCAGTGCGAGACTAGCGGGGGGTCCAGATACGCAGTATTTT CSARLAGGPDTQYF
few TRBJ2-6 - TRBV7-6 TGTGCCAGCAGCTTGACAGCCTCTGGGGCCAACGTCCTGACTTTC CASSLTASGANVLTF
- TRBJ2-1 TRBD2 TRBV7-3 TGTGCCAGCAGCTCCCAGACTAGCGGGGTTTTGACGAATGAGCAGTTCTTC CASSSQTSGVLTNEQFF